This entry concerns a single TCR beta chain. No antigen is known for it. Trimming stripped 4 bases from V and 7 bases from J, with 14 bases between. Germline lookup yields CDR1 LNHDA and CDR2 SQIVND (reference sequence). This CDR3 spans 13 amino acids. The data derive from a study of OX40 agonist ivuxolimab in advanced cancers. Study-wide points: Fewer expanded clones were found on average in CD4+ than in CD8+ T cells. Both blood CD4+ and CD8+ T cells showed clonal growth by week 6 at 0.1 to 3.0 mg/kg.

The data were produced by immunoSEQ multiplex PCR, yet TCRdb's version contains in-frame clones alone and is incomplete. The sample has more than 35,000 clones, approximately 86% seen once; the top ten hold around 10%. The input for sequencing was CD4+ or CD8+ T cells sorted from blood, taken in a trial of the OX40 agonist ivuxolimab. This chain connects TRBV19 to TRBJ2-7; no clear D gene. The clonotype was recovered from an adult with an advanced solid tumor such as melanoma, head and neck, liver or kidney cancer. The CDR3 loop is CASSTPTQREQYF. CDR3 nucleotide sequence: TGTGCCAGTAGTACTCCGACCCAACGGGAGCAGTACTTC.